The clone carrying this T cell receptor beta chain appeared once. Its antigen remains unidentified. The sample comes from a study of OX40 agonist ivuxolimab in advanced cancers. Turning to the study itself: Every 2 weeks, patients got intravenous ivuxolimab at one of six dose levels (0.01-10 mg/kg).

Sampling of blood occurred at baseline, cycle 4 day 1, and cycle 7 day 1. Assay: immunoSEQ multiplex PCR; the TCRdb copy retains only in-frame clones and omits some. In the table there are tens of thousands of clones, around 90% of which are singletons. This CDR3 comprises 15 residues. V was pared by 8 bases and J by 0 bases, with 13 bases between. Per germline, CDR1 MDHEN and CDR2 SYDVKM. Findings and limits, study-wide: Compared with CD4+, CD8+ T cells on average had more expanded clones.

Sequencing used CD4+ or CD8+ T cells sorted from blood, obtained in a trial of the OX40 agonist ivuxolimab. The sequence came from an adult with an advanced solid tumor such as melanoma, head and neck, liver or kidney cancer. This chain connects TRBV28 to TRBJ2-2, with D perhaps being TRBD1 or TRBD2 (5 bases each). CDR3 sequence reads: CASHPGTANTGELFF. The CDR3 DNA reads TGTGCCAGCCACCCGGGGACCGCGAACACCGGGGAGCTGTTTTTT.